These 23 T cell receptor beta chains originate from one sample sequenced in a study of shared clonotypes between healthy human individuals. Using immunoSEQ multiplex PCR, the repertoire was profiled, and TCRdb retains in-frame clones only, with some absent. This table holds over 700,000 clones, about two thirds found once. The sequenced material came from memory CD4+ T cells sorted from blood. As for subset: CD45RA-negative fraction. These TCRs come from a woman aged 30 to 39 in good health.

This clone was recorded once. The chain couples TRBV30 to TRBJ2-5; D uncertain. The better agreement between TRBJ2-7 and the DNA end casts doubt on the J call. This CDR3 is built from 14 residues. Looked up from germline, CDR1 is GTSNPN and CDR2 is SVGIG (reference sequence). The CDR3 DNA reads as TGTGCCTGGAGAACAAGTGGGGTCTTCTACGAGCAGTACTTC. Translating gives CAWRTSGVFYEQYF.

The chain joins TRBV7-8 to TRBJ2-1; a possible D gene is TRBD2 (5 bases). This CDR3 has 15 residues. The V gene's germline CDR1 is SGHVS and CDR2 FQNEAQ. The ends were cut back, 2 bases at V and 9 bases at J, with 17 bases in the middle. The CDR3: CASSLLEETSGEQFF. For the CDR3, the DNA is TGTGCCAGCAGCTTATTAGAGGAAACAAGCGGTGAGCAGTTCTTC.

In its sample, this clone was seen once. Here the CDR3 reads CASSPLGRYYEQYF. The CDR3 region has the DNA TGCGCCAGCAGCCCCCTAGGACGGTATTACGAGCAGTACTTC. This chain joins TRBV4-1 and TRBJ2-7, with no clear D. Germline V CDR1 and CDR2: MGHRA, YSYEKL. V was clipped by 4 bases and J by 4 bases, with 14 bases between them. The CDR3 is 14 residues long.

The J gene is TRBJ1-5, the V gene TRBV19; maybe TRBD1 (5 bases). V lost 3 bases to trimming and J lost 3 bases, with 9 bases between them. Germline V gives CDR1 LNHDA, CDR2 SQIVND (reference sequence). There are 14 residues in the CDR3. CDR3 DNA sequence: TGTGCCAGTAGTATCGGGGCCACCAATCAGCCCCAGCATTTT. Its translation: CASSIGATNQPQHF.

This clone was counted between two and nine times. V gene TRBV25-1 combines with J gene TRBJ2-2, with D possibly matching TRBD2 (5 bases). The CDR3 runs to 15 residues. V was clipped by 6 bases and J by 0 bases, with 11 bases between them. Germline V gene lookup returns CDR1 MGHDK and CDR2 SYGVNS. The CDR3 DNA reads TGTGCCAGCAGGCCGAGGGCTACGAACACCGGGGAGCTGTTTTTT. It yields the protein CASRPRATNTGELFF.

This chain joins TRBV5-1 and TRBJ2-7; the D is unclear. Per the germline V gene, CDR1 is SGHRS and CDR2 is YFSETQ. This CDR3 contains 14 residues. V gave up 4 bases and J gave up 1 base, with 12 bases separating them. In DNA form, the CDR3 reads TGCGCCAGCAGCCTGGCGTCTTTGTCCTACGAGCAGTACTTC. It codes for CASSLASLSYEQYF.

The chain has TRBV9 and TRBJ2-7, with D possibly being TRBD2 (5 bases). In germline, CDR1 is SGDLS, CDR2 YYNGEE. V dropped 0 bases and J dropped 3 bases, with 16 bases sitting between them. This CDR3 region has 16 residues. CDR3 bases: TGTGCCAGCAGCGTAGGCGCAGGCGAGGGAGTCTACGAGCAGTACTTC. As protein: CASSVGAGEGVYEQYF.

The chain has TRBV29-1 and TRBJ1-4, with D hard to call. The V gene lost 4 bases and the J gene lost 4 bases, with 10 bases spanning the gap. Per germline, CDR1 SQVTM and CDR2 ANQGSEA. The CDR3 spans 13 residues. Here the CDR3 DNA reads TGCAGCGTTGCCCGGGGTTTTAATGAAAAACTGTTTTTT. Translating it yields CSVARGFNEKLFF.

The rearrangement joins TRBV28 to TRBJ1-1; 12 bases are a match to TRBD1. Looked up from germline, CDR1 is MDHEN and CDR2 is SYDVKM. Trimming took 1 base from V and 0 from J; bases not matched to a gene: 6. CDR3 length equals 18 residues. In nucleotides, the CDR3 is TGTGCCAGCAGTTTATTAGGGACAGGGGGCCAGATGAACACTGAAGCTTTCTTT. It is translated as CASSLLGTGGQMNTEAFF. Full variable domain (missing parts from reference TRBV28 and TRBJ1-1): DVKVTQSSRYLVKRTGEKVFLECVQDMDHENMFWYRQDPGLGLRLIYFSYDVKMKEKGDIPEGYSVSREKKERFSLILESASTNQTSMYLCASSLLGTGGQMNTEAFFGQGTRLTVV.

The rearrangement joins TRBV5-6 to TRBJ1-2, with 8 bases that match TRBD1. Germline-derived CDR1 and CDR2 are SGHDT and YYEEEE. V gave up 6 bases and J gave up 0 bases; unmatched junction bases: 7. The CDR3 loop spans 15 amino acids. CDR3 nucleotide sequence: TGTGCCAGCACCCACCCCAGGGGGCCTAACTATGGCTACACCTTC. This encodes CASTHPRGPNYGYTF.

This clone was detected only once. The chain has TRBV4-1 and TRBJ1-2; 8 bases align to TRBD1. CDR1 is MGHRA, CDR2 YSYEKL, per germline. There are 14 residues in the CDR3. The V and J ends lost 5 bases and 7 bases, in that order; junction bases with no gene match: 9. The CDR3 DNA reads as TGCGCCAGCAGCGGACAGGGAAAATTCCGTGGCTACACCTTC. Residues: CASSGQGKFRGYTF.

The table lists this clone with a few counts. The chain uses TRBV7-9 and TRBJ1-1, with D perhaps matching TRBD1 (5 bases). The germline V gene has CDR1 SEHNR and CDR2 FQNEAQ (reference sequence). CDR3 length equals 14 residues. Trimming pared 4 bases from V and 0 bases from J, leaving 9 bases between. For the CDR3, the DNA is TGTGCCAGCAGCTGGGGGACGGTGAACACTGAAGCTTTCTTT. Translated, it gives CASSWGTVNTEAFF.

This clone was detected a few times. CDR3 coding DNA: TGTGCCAGCAAGGAGTCGGTGGCGGATGGGCCCAATGAGCAGTTCTTC. Translation gives CASKESVADGPNEQFF. The J gene is TRBJ2-1, the V gene TRBV27, with no clear D. Germline V lookup: CDR1 MNHEY, CDR2 SMNVEV (reference sequence). The CDR3 is made up of 16 amino acids. The V end lost 7 bases, the J end lost 6 bases, and 22 bases lay between the germline ends.

The V and J genes are TRBV6-1 and TRBJ2-2; D tentatively fits TRBD1 or TRBD2 (5 bases each). Germline V gene data show CDR1 as MNHNS and CDR2 as SASEGT. The CDR3 has 14 amino acids. V shed 5 bases and J shed 1 base, with 8 bases lying between them. The CDR3 loop reads CASSLGGNTGELFF. The CDR3 DNA reads as TGTGCCAGCAGTCTTGGGGGGAACACCGGGGAGCTGTTTTTT.

This clone appeared many times. Other DNA sequences in this specimen translate into the identical CDR3. The rearrangement links TRBV5-1 to TRBJ2-7; TRBD1 matches 12 bases. V trimming: 4 bases; J trimming: 6 bases; junction bases outside the gene matches: 5. The V gene's germline CDR1 is SGHRS and CDR2 YFSETQ. CDR3 length: 14 residues. This CDR3 reads CASSQGTGGLEQYF. The CDR3, as DNA: TGCGCCAGCAGCCAGGGGACAGGGGGCCTCGAGCAGTACTTC.

V and J are TRBV2 and TRBJ1-1, with D hard to call. Germline V gene lookup returns CDR1 SNHLY and CDR2 FYNNEI. V was pared by 6 bases and J by 1 base, with 12 bases between. CDR3 size: 14 residues. The CDR3 region has the DNA TGTGCCAGCAGGGGTACGATCCCGAACACTGAAGCTTTCTTT. Translating gives CASRGTIPNTEAFF.

V is TRBV5-1 and J is TRBJ2-3; 8 nucleotides line up with TRBD1. The germline CDR1 and CDR2 sequences are SGHRS and YFSETQ. This CDR3 comprises 15 residues. J gave up 3 bases and V 0 bases, and 3 bases lay outside the gene matches. The CDR3 nucleotides read TGCGCCAGCAGCTTGGACTGGACAGGGACAGATACGCAGTATTTT. Translation gives CASSLDWTGTDTQYF.

This clone was seen repeatedly, ten times or more. The chain is built from TRBV7-9 and TRBJ2-2, with TRBD2 as a possible D gene (5 bases). CDR1 and CDR2 (germline): SEHNR, FQNEAQ (reference sequence). The CDR3 consists of 15 residues. Trimming shortened V by 5 bases and J by 4 bases, and 14 bases separated the two germline ends. DNA for the CDR3: TGTGCCAGCAGCGACCTCGGGGTTATCACCGGGGAGCTGTTTTTT. Its protein is CASSDLGVITGELFF.

The chain combines TRBV2 with TRBJ2-6; D is unclear. Germline V gene sequence: CDR1 SNHLY, CDR2 FYNNEI. The CDR3 loop spans 10 amino acids. The V gene lost 9 bases and the J gene lost 7 bases, with 4 bases spanning the gap. The CDR3 DNA sequence: TGTGCCAGTTACGCCAACGTCCTGACTTTC. This codes for CASYANVLTF. Filled out from reference TRBV2 and TRBJ2-6, the complete variable domain reads EPEVTQTPSHQVTQMGQEVILRCVPISNHLYFYWYRQILGQKVEFLVSFYNNEISEKSEIFDDQFSVERPDGSNFTLKIRSTKLEDSAMYFCASYANVLTFGAGSRLTVL.

The chain links TRBV18 to TRBJ2-1; the D is unclear. The CDR3 is made up of 15 amino acids. V dropped 3 bases and J dropped 1 base, with 10 bases sitting between them. Germline V gene data show CDR1 as KGHSH and CDR2 as LQKENI. CDR3 residues: CASSPADSSYNEQFF. The CDR3, as DNA: TGTGCCAGCTCACCCGCGGATAGTTCCTACAATGAGCAGTTCTTC.

The chain recombines TRBV6-5 with TRBJ1-3; D is possibly TRBD1 (5 bases). The CDR3 is 15 amino acids. Per germline, CDR1 MNHEY and CDR2 SVGAGI. Trimming took off 5 bases at V and 0 bases at J, with 11 bases between the two ends. The CDR3 coding sequence is TGTGCCAGCAGTAGCGGGGGACTCTCTGGAAACACCATATATTTT. This translates into CASSSGGLSGNTIYF.

This chain uses TRBV13 with TRBJ1-3; a weak D match, TRBD1 (5 bases). V was cut by 2 bases and J by 11 bases, with 13 bases left in between. Germline V CDR1 and CDR2: PRHDT, FYEKMQ (reference sequence). This CDR3 region has 13 residues. Here the CDR3 DNA reads TGTGCCAGCAGCTTAAGCGGGACCTTTGCCATATATTTT. Translating it yields CASSLSGTFAIYF.

The chain employs TRBV27 and TRBJ2-3; TRBD1 aligns across 10 bases. Germline V CDR1 and CDR2: MNHEY, SMNVEV (reference sequence). Unmatched junction bases numbered 6, after V lost 10 bases and J lost 5 bases. There are 13 residues in the CDR3. The CDR3 sequence: CATRQGAEDTQYF. CDR3 DNA sequence: TGTGCCACCAGACAGGGGGCTGAAGATACGCAGTATTTT.